A single T cell receptor beta chain is shown here with its context. This clone was picked up one time. The antigen this receptor binds is unknown. No base qualities exist here, and no much larger clone lies one base off it. The sample belongs to a study of blood T cell repertoires in COVID-19 (dated by TCRdb to 2020 to 2022). The study in broad terms: The collaborator samples originated in the United States, Italy and Spain and spanned the acute and convalescent phases of COVID-19. The material from the prospective study consisted of cDNA or gDNA derived from T cells, B-cell-depleted T cells, or PBMCs. The dataset comprised deeply sampled blood TCRbeta repertoires from subjects exposed to, actively infected with, or recovered from COVID-19. A freely available public database, intended as a resource for researchers studying the immune response to SARS-CoV-2, is where the repertoires were released. Samples were obtained from the ongoing ImmuneRACE study (first 160 participants) and from 1,200 or so subjects provided by 6 global collaborators. Sample metadata almost always included a de-identified subject ID, COVID-19 status, age in years and sex. Where HLA class I and class II types were available, the types were taken from metadata supplied by the sample provider, not from assay-based typing.

Results and caveats for the whole study, not just this receptor: Clinical and demographic metadata were provided uncurated, with the amount varying by source and participant.

TCRbeta CDR3 regions were amplified from genomic DNA using the immunoSEQ Assay, a bias-controlled multiplex PCR. From the authors' description of their analysis: The number of nucleated cells in each sample was estimated from the amplification of reference gene primers within the assay. To quantify the absolute abundance of each unique TCRbeta CDR3 rearrangement, sequence reads were collapsed and filtered. For each sample, productive Simpson clonality was calculated as the square root of Simpson's diversity index across productive rearrangements. This is the immuneACCESS table as TCRdb keeps it, with only in-frame sequences that have V and J called. A part of the clones is gone; compared with another copy, unresolved V genes explain less than half, and the rest is unexplained. The DNA gave D and trimming, while V, J and clone size come from that table. This sample comprises about 300,000 clones, about 85% of them detected only once. The top ten hold under 3% of the sample.

Enrolling through a virtual design, the prospective study's participants ranged in age from roughly 18 to 95 years and lived across roughly 24 United States geographic areas. Cohort assignment in the prospective study relied on participant-reported clinical history from a screening survey and a study questionnaire. Recovered participants in ImmuneRACE Cohort 3 were defined as having two consecutive negative NP/OP PCR tests, clearance from a healthcare professional, or resolution of symptoms. Mobile phlebotomists in the prospective study collected whole blood, serum and a nasopharyngeal or oropharyngeal swab from every participant. Over a roughly 2-month period, participants in the prospective study had the option of providing additional blood draws and questionnaires. Blood samples from the prospective study were shipped frozen or at room temperature prior to DNA extraction. The sample taken for sequencing was PBMCs or T cells enriched from blood (not recorded which). This receptor was identified in a woman in her forties or fifties who had recovered from COVID-19.

The CDR3 corresponds to CASSIDTSGGAGNIQYF. The DNA reads as follows: TGTGCCAGTAGTATAGACACTAGCGGGGGGGCGGGAAACATTCAGTACTTC. The chain is encoded by TRBV19 joined to TRBJ2-4; 13 central bases correspond to TRBD2. V and J are trimmed by 0 bases and 6 bases, and the gene matches miss 5 bases of the junction. The CDR3 sequence holds 17 residues, the cysteine and phenylalanine included. Only the CDR3 region is kept as DNA, spanning 51 bases read in frame from base 1. The germline V gene (reference sequence) specifies LNHDA as CDR1 and SQIVND as CDR2.